The 16 T cell receptor beta chains presented below share a single source sample, sequenced in a study of T-cell memory formation after mild COVID-19. Each CDR3 protein gets one entry after TCRdb re-called the 5' RACE reads with MiXCR. Of fewer than 650,000 distinct CDR3 sequences in the sample, roughly 17% were seen once. Sequencing input: PBMCs or a T cell subset sorted from them (not recorded which). These TCRs come from an adult woman who had mild COVID-19 (a few samples of this study predate the infection). Cell type and time point are not known.

This clonotype was found a few times. The V and J genes are TRBV7-9 and TRBJ2-7, with D perhaps TRBD2 (6 bases). The CDR3 is 15 amino acids. The V and J ends lost 1 base and 7 bases respectively, with 17 bases between them. Germline CDR1 and CDR2: SEHNR and FQNEAQ (reference sequence). DNA for the CDR3: TGTGCCAGCAGCTTAGTGGGACTCGGCTCTGGGGAGCAGTACTTC. Encoded protein: CASSLVGLGSGEQYF.

This clonotype showed up just a few times. V gene TRBV7-2 combines with J gene TRBJ2-2; 9 positions agree with TRBD1. J lost 6 bases, V lost 5 bases, and 10 bases had no gene match. Per the germline V gene, CDR1 is SGHTA and CDR2 is FQGNSA. The CDR3 length is 16 residues. The CDR3 region is CASSPGTGRGPGELFF. In DNA form, the CDR3 reads TGTGCCAGCAGCCCCGGGACAGGGAGGGGTCCCGGGGAGCTGTTTTTT.

At least ten counts were recorded for this clonotype. The chain couples TRBV18 to TRBJ2-5; 8 nucleotides line up with TRBD1. J lost 2 bases, V lost 3 bases, and 2 bases had no gene match. The CDR3 sequence is 14 residues long. The germline gives CDR1 KGHSH, CDR2 LQKENI. Here the CDR3 DNA reads TGTGCCAGCTCACCGAGGACAGGGCAAGAGACCCAGTACTTC. Translation gives CASSPRTGQETQYF.

This clonotype was seen only a few times. This rearrangement joins TRBV5-6 to TRBJ2-7; D might be TRBD1 or TRBD2, each matching 6 bases. Germline V gene data show CDR1 as SGHDT and CDR2 as YYEEEE. The V end lost 4 bases, the J end lost 7 bases, and 12 bases lay between the germline ends. The length of the CDR3 is 12 residues. The CDR3 here is CASSPWRGEQYF. The DNA of the CDR3 is TGTGCCAGCAGCCCTTGGAGGGGGGAGCAGTACTTC.

This clonotype occurred many times. The chain recombines TRBV12-3 or TRBV12-4 with TRBJ2-2; 12 positions agree with TRBD2. V lost 5 bases, J lost 4 bases, and 11 bases stayed unmatched. CDR3 length: 18 residues. This CDR3 is CASSPMLTSGSVTGELFF. CDR3 DNA sequence: TGTGCCAGCAGTCCAATGCTGACTAGCGGGAGCGTCACCGGGGAGCTGTTTTTT.

In its sample, this clonotype was seen a few times. The chain has TRBV12-3 or TRBV12-4 and TRBJ1-5, with D possibly matching TRBD1 (6 bases). CDR3 length equals 15 residues. The germline V and J ends were trimmed by 5 bases and 4 bases, with 15 bases remaining between them. CDR3 sequence reads: CASSAHREQNQPQHF. CDR3 DNA sequence: TGTGCCAGCAGTGCCCACAGGGAGCAAAATCAGCCCCAGCATTTT.

This clonotype showed up just a few times. CDR3 sequence: CASSLGQGVSNEQYF. CDR3 nucleotide sequence: TGTGCCAGCAGCTTGGGACAGGGGGTGAGCAACGAGCAGTACTTC. This chain links TRBV11-2 with TRBJ2-7, with 11 bases aligning to TRBD1. Trimming removed 3 bases from V and 5 bases from J; junction bases left unmatched: 6. This CDR3 has 15 amino acids. Germline V gene lookup returns CDR1 SGHAT and CDR2 FQNNGV.

The chain joins TRBV20-1 to TRBJ2-5; weak D call: TRBD2 (6 bases). Germline CDR1 and CDR2: DFQATT and SNEGSKA (reference sequence). The CDR3 contains 14 residues. The germline V and J ends were trimmed by 0 bases and 1 base, with 9 bases remaining between them. In DNA, the CDR3 is TGCAGTGCTAGAGATCCGGGGGTCCAAGAGACCCAGTACTTC. Its translation is CSARDPGVQETQYF.

V and J are TRBV11-3 and TRBJ2-2, with TRBD2 identical over 9 bases. Trimming removed 5 bases from V and 5 bases from J; junction bases left unmatched: 3. The germline gives CDR1 SGHNT, CDR2 YENEEA. This CDR3 comprises 14 residues. The CDR3 DNA sequence: TGTGCCAGCAGCCCCAGCGGGAGGACCGGGGAGCTGTTTTTT. This encodes CASSPSGRTGELFF.

The chain links TRBV4-2 to TRBJ2-2, with TRBD2 as a possible D gene (6 bases). Germline CDR1 is LGHNA and CDR2 is YNFKEQ. V was shortened by 1 base and J by 3 bases, with 15 bases between the two germline ends. This CDR3 has 17 residues. This CDR3 reads CASSQALTSLDTGELFF. The CDR3 DNA reads as TGTGCCAGCAGCCAAGCCCTGACTAGTCTGGACACCGGGGAGCTGTTTTTT.

The gene calls are TRBV27 and TRBJ2-3, with 8 bases lining up with TRBD1. Germline V gives CDR1 MNHEY, CDR2 SMNVEV (reference sequence). V shed 8 bases, J shed 9 bases, and the junction held 7 bases outside the gene matches. The CDR3 contains 12 residues. CDR3 DNA: TGTGCCAGCCTCGCCCGGACAGGGACGCAGTATTTT. It yields the protein CASLARTGTQYF.

This clonotype was counted between two and nine times. The genes are TRBV3-1 and TRBJ1-4; D is unresolved. CDR3 length: 14 residues. V shed 4 bases and J shed 2 bases, with 8 bases lying between them. Germline CDR1 reads LGHDT; CDR2 reads YNNKEL (reference sequence). The CDR3 DNA sequence: TGTGCCAGCAGCCTAGGGAGCACTAATGAAAAACTGTTTTTT. This codes for CASSLGSTNEKLFF.

This clonotype occurred a few times. Compared with germline, one end of the junction differs, possibly owing to a read error. The chain recombines TRBV7-9 with TRBJ2-3; 7 bases line up with TRBD2. Per the germline V gene, CDR1 is SEHNR and CDR2 is FQNEAQ (reference sequence). The CDR3 has 15 amino acids. The CDR3 region is CASSPPRDYTYTQYF. CDR3 coding DNA: TGTGCCAGCAGCCCGCCGAGGGACTACACATATACGCAGTATTTT.

This clonotype was seen more than once but under ten times. The chain couples TRBV30 to TRBJ2-7; 12 nucleotides align to TRBD2. V lost 1 base and J lost 5; bases outside the gene matches: 3. The CDR3 has 14 residues. Germline V gene data show CDR1 as GTSNPN and CDR2 as SVGIG (reference sequence). The CDR3 coding sequence is TGTGCCTGGAGTGGACTAGCGGGGGCCGACGAGCAGTACTTC. Its translation: CAWSGLAGADEQYF. Variable domain in full (rest from reference TRBV30 and TRBJ2-7): SQTIHQWPATLVQPVGSPLSLECTVEGTSNPNLYWYRQAAGRGLQLLFYSVGIGQISSEVPQNLSASRPQDRQFILSSKKLLLSDSGFYLCAWSGLAGADEQYFGPGTRLTVT.

This clonotype was counted between two and nine times. The V gene is TRBV5-1, the J gene TRBJ2-5; D is undetermined. Trimming took 1 base from V and 3 from J, leaving 10 bases between them. This CDR3 has 14 amino acids. CDR1 and CDR2 (germline): SGHRS, YFSETQ. The CDR3 DNA sequence: TGCGCCAGCAGCTTGCGGTTTCGGAAAGAGACCCAGTACTTC. It yields the protein CASSLRFRKETQYF.

This rearrangement joins TRBV18 to TRBJ2-3; D remains unclear. The CDR3 length is 17 residues. Looked up from germline, CDR1 is KGHSH and CDR2 is LQKENI. V lost 1 base and J 3 bases, leaving 17 bases between the germline ends. CDR3 region: CASSPQVRGPRTDTQYF. CDR3 sequence (DNA): TGTGCCAGCTCACCACAGGTCCGCGGACCCCGAACAGATACGCAGTATTTT.